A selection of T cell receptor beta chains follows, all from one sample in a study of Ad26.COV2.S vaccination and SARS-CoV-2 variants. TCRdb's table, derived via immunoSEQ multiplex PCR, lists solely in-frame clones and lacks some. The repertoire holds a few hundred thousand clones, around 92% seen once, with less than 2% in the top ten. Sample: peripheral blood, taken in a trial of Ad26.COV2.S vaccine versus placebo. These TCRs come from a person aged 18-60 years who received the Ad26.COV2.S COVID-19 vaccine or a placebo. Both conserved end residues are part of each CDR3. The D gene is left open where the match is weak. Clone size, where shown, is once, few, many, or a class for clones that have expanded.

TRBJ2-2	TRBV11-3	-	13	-	CASSLVGTGELFF	TGTGCCAGCAGCTTAGTCGGCACCGGGGAGCTGTTTTTT
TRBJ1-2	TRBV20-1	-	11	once	CIAPPGYGYTF	TGCATCGCCCCCCCCGGGTATGGCTACACCTTC
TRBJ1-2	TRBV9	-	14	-	CASSVGKTNYGYTF	TGTGCCAGCAGCGTAGGCAAAACTAACTATGGCTACACCTTC
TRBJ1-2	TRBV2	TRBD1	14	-	CASNAQGTSYGYTF	TGTGCCAGCAATGCACAGGGGACCTCCTATGGCTACACCTTC
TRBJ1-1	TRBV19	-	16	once	CASSIVRRAGITEAFF	TGTGCCAGTAGTATTGTGCGACGAGCTGGGATCACTGAAGCTTTCTTT
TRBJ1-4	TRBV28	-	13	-	CASSFDPDEKLFF	TGTGCCAGCAGTTTTGACCCGGATGAAAAACTGTTTTTT
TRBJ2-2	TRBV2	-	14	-	CASSAGENTGELFF	TGTGCCAGCAGTGCGGGGGAGAACACCGGGGAGCTGTTTTTT
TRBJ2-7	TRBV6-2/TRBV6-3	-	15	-	CASSHPLGLVYEQYF	TGTGCCAGCAGTCACCCCTTGGGACTGGTCTACGAGCAGTACTTC
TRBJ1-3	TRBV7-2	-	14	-	CASSPDSGGNTIYF	TGTGCCAGCAGCCCGGACTCGGGGGGAAACACCATATATTTT
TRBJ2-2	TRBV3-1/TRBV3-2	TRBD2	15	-	CASSPGTSGAGELFF	TGTGCCAGCAGCCCAGGGACTAGCGGGGCCGGGGAGCTGTTTTTT
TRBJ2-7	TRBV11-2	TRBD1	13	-	CASSLGDSYEQYF	TGTGCCAGCAGCTTAGGGGACAGCTACGAGCAGTACTTC
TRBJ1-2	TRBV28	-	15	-	CASSSMGAGAPGYTF	TGTGCCAGCAGTTCGATGGGGGCGGGGGCGCCCGGCTACACCTTC
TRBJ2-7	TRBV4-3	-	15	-	CASSQAIKSSYEQYF	TGCGCCAGCAGCCAAGCTATTAAAAGCTCCTACGAGCAGTACTTC
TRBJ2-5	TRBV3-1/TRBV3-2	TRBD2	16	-	CASSQEGGLAWETQYF	TGTGCCAGCAGCCAAGAGGGGGGACTAGCGTGGGAGACCCAGTACTTC
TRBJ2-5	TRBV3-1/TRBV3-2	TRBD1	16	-	CASSQKTDRVRETQYF	TGTGCCAGCAGCCAAAAGACAGACAGGGTTCGAGAGACCCAGTACTTC
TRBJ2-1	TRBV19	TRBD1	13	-	CASQGAPYNEQFF	TGTGCCAGCCAGGGGGCCCCCTACAATGAGCAGTTCTTC
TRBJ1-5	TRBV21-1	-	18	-	CAFMRGGRGRFSNQPQHF	TGTGCCTTCATGCGGGGGGGCAGGGGGCGATTCAGCAATCAGCCCCAGCATTTT
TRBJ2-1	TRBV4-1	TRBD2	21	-	CASSQNPPGLAGPIKYNEQFF	TGCGCCAGCAGCCAAAACCCTCCGGGACTAGCGGGCCCCATTAAGTACAATGAGCAGTTCTTC
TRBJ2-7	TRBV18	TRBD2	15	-	CASSPSSGGSYEQYF	TGTGCCAGCTCACCAAGTAGCGGGGGGTCCTACGAGCAGTACTTC
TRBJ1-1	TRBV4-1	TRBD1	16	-	CASSQDLDRKNTEAFF	TGCGCCAGCAGCCAAGACCTGGACAGGAAGAACACTGAAGCTTTCTTT
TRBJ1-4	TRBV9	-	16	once	CASSATGLPRKEKLFF	TGTGCCAGCAGCGCGACGGGACTTCCGAGAAAAGAAAAACTGTTTTTT
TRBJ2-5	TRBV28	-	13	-	CASSFSGKETQYF	TGTGCCAGCAGTTTTTCGGGCAAAGAGACCCAGTACTTC
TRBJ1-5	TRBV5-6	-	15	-	CASSRLGGPDQPQHF	TGTGCCAGCAGCCGTCTCGGGGGTCCCGATCAGCCCCAGCATTTT
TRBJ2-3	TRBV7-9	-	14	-	CASSSILGTDTQYF	TGTGCCAGCAGCTCAATATTAGGCACAGATACGCAGTATTTT
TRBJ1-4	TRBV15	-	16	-	CATSARAIGRAEKLFF	TGTGCCACCAGCGCACGGGCAATTGGGCGAGCGGAAAAACTGTTTTTT
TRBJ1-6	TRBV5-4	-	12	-	CASSLDGSPLHF	TGTGCCAGCAGCTTGGATGGTTCACCCCTCCACTTT
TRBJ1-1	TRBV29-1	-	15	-	CSVLGRGGGDTEAFF	TGCAGCGTCCTTGGCCGCGGGGGAGGGGACACTGAAGCTTTCTTT
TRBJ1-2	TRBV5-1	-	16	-	CASSSIGGRSIYGYTF	TGCGCCAGCAGCTCTATAGGTGGCAGGAGTATCTATGGCTACACCTTC
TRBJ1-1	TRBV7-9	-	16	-	CASSLGRQTMNTEAFF	TGTGCCAGCAGCTTAGGGCGACAAACTATGAACACTGAAGCTTTCTTT
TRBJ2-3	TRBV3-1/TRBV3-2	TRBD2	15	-	CASNGLAGEQDTQYF	TGTGCCAGCAACGGACTAGCGGGGGAGCAGGATACGCAGTATTTT
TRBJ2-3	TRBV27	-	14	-	CASSLFLGADTQYF	TGTGCCAGCAGTTTATTTTTAGGGGCAGATACGCAGTATTTT
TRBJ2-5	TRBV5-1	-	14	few	CASSWGRLQETQYF	TGCGCCAGCAGCTGGGGACGCCTCCAAGAGACCCAGTACTTC